This T cell receptor (beta chain) is from a study of OX40 agonist ivuxolimab in advanced cancers. Across the whole study: Patients were dosed intravenously with ivuxolimab at 0.01 to 10 mg/kg every 2 weeks. Study outcomes and limitations: Among the lowest peripheral clonal expansion occurred in 0.1-3.0 mg/kg partial responders. Some nonresponders likewise displayed low normalized T-cell clonal expansion.

There are 16 residues in the CDR3. Trimming took 3 bases from V and 1 from J, leaving 11 bases between them. The germline gives CDR1 SGHRS, CDR2 YFSETQ. Sampled blood was obtained at baseline, cycle 4 day 1, and cycle 7 day 1. Generated by immunoSEQ multiplex PCR, the TCRdb table keeps only in-frame clones and is missing some. The sample records under 85,000 clones, over 65% being singletons. Turning to this clone: Its specificity is unknown.

The TCR originated in an adult with an advanced solid tumor such as melanoma, head and neck, liver or kidney cancer. The input for sequencing was CD4+ or CD8+ T cells sorted from blood, taken in a trial of the OX40 agonist ivuxolimab. The gene calls are TRBV5-1 and TRBJ2-6; tentatively, D is TRBD1 (5 bases). CDR3 loop: CASSSVTGSGANVLTF. CDR3 bases: TGCGCCAGCAGCTCCGTCACAGGATCTGGGGCCAACGTCCTGACTTTC.